This passage covers 15 T cell receptor beta chains from one sample sequenced in a study of T cell changes during pregnancy in multiple sclerosis. Method: immunoSEQ multiplex PCR; TCRdb's copy keeps in-frame clones and lacks some. The data show under 40,000 clones, with 90% seen just once and 5% to 6% held by the top ten. Sequencing used peripheral blood, obtained in the third trimester of pregnancy. These receptors originate from a female donor in good health, enrolled as a control in a pregnancy study.

This clone came up a few times. The chain uses TRBV6-1 and TRBJ1-1, with a tentative D call TRBD1 (5 bases). The germline V gene has CDR1 MNHNS and CDR2 SASEGT. The CDR3 has 13 residues. Trimming pared 3 bases from V and 10 bases from J, leaving 15 bases between. CDR3 bases: TGTGCCAGCAGTGACCGACAGACCAGAGGAGCTTTCTTT. This gives the protein CASSDRQTRGAFF.

This sequence joins TRBV9 and TRBJ1-1; no definite D call. V was pared by 3 bases and J by 0 bases, with 12 bases between. CDR3 length: 15 amino acids. Per germline, CDR1 SGDLS and CDR2 YYNGEE. In nucleotides, the CDR3 is TGTGCCAGCAGCGCACATGGAGTCATGAACACTGAAGCTTTCTTT. This translates into CASSAHGVMNTEAFF.

The chain is built from TRBV18 and TRBJ1-4; D may be TRBD1 (6 bases). V lost 7 bases and J 5 bases, leaving 11 bases between the germline ends. In germline, CDR1 is KGHSH, CDR2 LQKENI. CDR3 length: 13 residues. The CDR3 protein is CASCGGPNEKLFF. CDR3 bases: TGTGCCAGCTGCGGGGGGCCCAATGAAAAACTGTTTTTT.

The chain couples TRBV4-2 to TRBJ2-6, with D hard to call. This CDR3 region has 16 residues. Germline V gene lookup returns CDR1 LGHNA and CDR2 YNFKEQ. Trimming left V 0 bases short and J 2 bases short, with 8 bases between. CDR3 sequence reads: CASSQDSSTGANVLTF. CDR3 DNA: TGTGCCAGCAGCCAAGATAGTTCTACTGGGGCCAACGTCCTGACTTTC.

The chain joins TRBV7-3 to TRBJ1-2; tentatively, D is TRBD1 (6 bases). Trimming took off 7 bases at V and 8 bases at J, with 17 bases between the two ends. CDR1 SGHTA and CDR2 FQGTGA come from the germline V gene. This CDR3 is 13 amino acids long. DNA of the CDR3: TGTGCCAGCACCTGGGGGGGGCTTAAGGGCTACACCTTC. Protein: CASTWGGLKGYTF.

This chain joins TRBV6-1 and TRBJ1-1; 7 positions match TRBD1. The germline V gene has CDR1 MNHNS and CDR2 SASEGT. After removal of 4 bases from V and 7 bases from J, the junction contained 12 bases not matched to a gene. The CDR3 spans 15 residues. The CDR3 sequence: CASSVEQGLALEAFF. The CDR3 DNA is TGTGCCAGCAGTGTAGAACAGGGGCTAGCACTTGAAGCTTTCTTT.

The genes are TRBV15 and TRBJ2-6; possibly TRBD1 for D (5 bases). V lost 1 base, J lost 2 bases, and 12 bases lay in between. CDR1 and CDR2 from the germline V gene are LNHNV and YYDKDF (reference sequence). The CDR3 sequence is 17 residues long. The CDR3 spells CATSRAQGETGANVLTF. Written as DNA, the CDR3 is TGTGCCACCAGCAGAGCTCAGGGCGAGACTGGGGCCAACGTCCTGACTTTC.

This chain uses TRBV29-1 with TRBJ2-7; D unclear. V lost 5 bases and J lost 0, with 11 bases in between. This CDR3 spans 13 amino acids. Per germline, CDR1 SQVTM and CDR2 ANQGSEA. The CDR3: CSVSPLSSYEQYF. The CDR3, as DNA: TGCAGCGTTAGTCCTCTGAGCTCCTACGAGCAGTACTTC.

V is TRBV30 and J is TRBJ2-5, with D possibly being TRBD2 (6 bases). Germline CDR1 and CDR2: GTSNPN and SVGIG (reference sequence). The CDR3 is made up of 13 amino acids. The V end was cut by 1 base, the J end by 5 bases, with 11 bases between. This CDR3 is CAWSGDSAETQYF. In DNA form, the CDR3 reads TGTGCCTGGAGTGGGGACTCCGCTGAGACCCAGTACTTC.

The gene calls are TRBV2 and TRBJ1-1, with D maybe TRBD1 (5 bases). V gave up 2 bases and J gave up 4 bases, with 11 bases separating them. The CDR3 runs to 14 residues. The germline CDR1 and CDR2 sequences are SNHLY and FYNNEI. CDR3 sequence: CASSERGGSTEAFF. Here the CDR3 DNA reads TGTGCCAGCAGTGAACGGGGGGGGAGCACTGAAGCTTTCTTT.

The chain has TRBV28 and TRBJ2-5, with 7 bases matching TRBD2. CDR1 MDHEN and CDR2 SYDVKM come from the germline V gene. V shed 0 bases and J 2 bases; nucleotides not matched to a gene: 0. The CDR3 runs to 14 residues. For the CDR3, the DNA is TGTGCCAGCAGTTTATGGGGACTACAAGAGACCCAGTACTTC. Protein: CASSLWGLQETQYF.

V is TRBV7-2 and J is TRBJ1-1; 8 nucleotides line up with TRBD1. The CDR3 length is 15 residues. Germline CDR1 SGHTA, CDR2 FQGNSA. Losses at the gene ends were 5 bases for V and 3 bases for J; bases not matched to a gene: 8. CDR3 protein: CASSRRDRYDTEAFF. As DNA, the CDR3 is TGTGCCAGCAGCCGCCGGGACAGGTACGACACTGAAGCTTTCTTT.

The rearrangement joins TRBV6-1 to TRBJ2-6; D is possibly TRBD2 (6 bases). This CDR3 is 15 amino acids long. V was trimmed by 2 bases and J by 2 bases, leaving 7 bases between them. From germline, CDR1 is MNHNS and CDR2 SASEGT. DNA for the CDR3: TGTGCCAGCAGTGAATCGGGGGCTGGGGCCAACGTCCTGACTTTC. It specifies CASSESGAGANVLTF.

The V gene is TRBV11-3, the J gene TRBJ2-2, with 8 positions matching TRBD2. Germline-derived CDR1 and CDR2 are SGHNT and YENEEA. V was clipped by 1 base and J by 5 bases; unmatched bases: 6. The CDR3 consists of 16 residues. CDR3 coding DNA: TGTGCCAGCAGCTTAGGAGGGACTAGTGGTACCGGGGAGCTGTTTTTT. It encodes CASSLGGTSGTGELFF.

This clone was found once. The chain links TRBV2 to TRBJ2-7; 10 bases map to TRBD2. V was clipped by 2 bases and J by 8 bases; unmatched bases: 6. The germline V gene encodes CDR1 SNHLY and CDR2 FYNNEI. The CDR3 runs to 14 residues. The CDR3 sequence is CASSERLAGVQQYF. In nucleotides, the CDR3 is TGTGCCAGCAGTGAACGTCTAGCGGGAGTCCAGCAGTACTTC. The full variable domain, rest sourced from reference TRBV2 and TRBJ2-7, is EPEVTQTPSHQVTQMGQEVILRCVPISNHLYFYWYRQILGQKVEFLVSFYNNEISEKSEIFDDQFSVERPDGSNFTLKIRSTKLEDSAMYFCASSERLAGVQQYFGPGTRLTVT.